The 5 T cell receptor beta chains reported below all come from one sample, sequenced in a study of vaccination effects on CD4 cells after COVID-19 (dated by TCRdb to between 2021 and 2022). No antigens are known for them. After around 11 days of culture, CD4+ T cells were isolated with the EasySep CD4+ T cell isolation kit. Two doses of either the BNT162b2 or the mRNA-1273 mRNA SARS-CoV-2 vaccine were administered to participants. The receptor library was made with the immunoSEQ multiplex PCR assay. As stored in TCRdb, this immuneACCESS dataset retains in-frame rearrangements with V and J assigned. A fraction of the clones does not appear; measured against another copy, unresolved V genes explain less than half of the discrepancy, and the remainder lacks a known reason. This sample is represented by 50,000 to 70,000 clones; over 75% of them were singletons. The ten largest make up 2% to 3% of the sample.

The sample here was CD4+ T cells from PBMCs cultured without peptide, taken after COVID-19 vaccination. The origin of the receptors is a human donor who received a COVID-19 vaccine.

This clone was counted a few times. This chain uses TRBV11-2 with TRBJ2-7, with D possibly being TRBD1 (7 bases). Between the trimmed V and J ends, which lost 5 bases and 4 bases, there was a span of 18 bases. The V gene's germline CDR1 is SGHAT and CDR2 FQNNGV. The CDR3 is 15 residues long. The CDR3 protein is CASSPSGGSTYEQYV. In DNA, the CDR3 is TGTGCCAGCAGCCCATCAGGGGGGAGCACGTACGAGCAGTACGTC.

Regarding this clone: One end of the junction is discordant with germline, which a read error may explain. The CDR3 nucleotides read TGTGCCAGCAGCGTAACAGTTACCGGGGAGCTGTTTTTT. Protein product: CASSVTVTGELFF. V is TRBV7-3 and J is TRBJ2-2; no clear D gene. The CDR3 loop spans 13 amino acids. Looked up from germline, CDR1 is SGHTA and CDR2 is FQGTGA. The full variable domain, rest sourced from reference TRBV7-3 and TRBJ2-2, is GAGVSQTPSNKVTEKGKYVELRCDPISGHTALYWYRQSLGQGPEFLIYFQGTGAADDSGLPNDRFFAVRPEGSVSTLKIQRTERGDSAVYLCASSVTVTGELFFGEGSRLTVL.

The chain joins TRBV27 to TRBJ2-2, with 9 bases matching TRBD2. The CDR3 spans 16 residues. V dropped 5 bases and J dropped 6; count of bases not matched to a gene: 10. Germline lookup yields CDR1 MNHEY and CDR2 SMNVEV (reference sequence). CDR3: CASSRLRGGGAGELFF. In DNA, the CDR3 is TGTGCCAGCAGTCGCCTGCGGGGGGGCGGGGCCGGGGAGCTGTTTTTT.

The chain employs TRBV24-1 and TRBJ1-1; D is possibly TRBD1 (5 bases). The CDR3 loop spans 14 amino acids. Germline V gives CDR1 KGHDR, CDR2 SFDVKD. Trimming took off 3 bases at V and 4 bases at J, with 11 bases between the two ends. CDR3 DNA sequence: TGTGCCACCAGTGATCGAAAGGGGAGCACTGAAGCTTTCTTT. This codes for CATSDRKGSTEAFF.

The chain links TRBV3-1 (or the pseudogene TRBV3-2) to TRBJ1-2; 8 bases are a match to TRBD1. The germline CDR1 and CDR2 sequences are LGHDT and YNNKEL (reference sequence). The trim removed 7 bases at V and 7 bases at J, leaving 5 bases unmatched. The CDR3 loop spans 12 amino acids. The chain's CDR3 is CASNRDRGGYTF. Here the CDR3 DNA reads TGTGCCAGCAACAGAGACAGGGGTGGCTACACCTTC.